This TCR beta chain derives from a study of lymphopenia after photon versus proton radiotherapy. The CDR3 contains 13 residues. CDR1 MRHNA and CDR2 SNTAGT come from the germline V gene. Trimming at V came to 6 bases and at J to 8 bases, leaving 7 bases not matched to a gene. The assay was immunoSEQ multiplex PCR, and TCRdb's table has in-frame clones only and misses some. The data hold about 160,000 clones, with around 85% observed a single time. This clone came up once. This specimen consisted of peripheral blood, obtained from a patient treated with photon-based radiotherapy. This clonotype was obtained from a man in his fifties with gastric cancer. This rearrangement joins TRBV6-4 to TRBJ1-2; 9 nucleotides align to TRBD1. For the CDR3, the DNA is TGTGCCAGCAGGGACAGGGGAGTGGAGGGCTACACCTTC. Protein product: CASRDRGVEGYTF.